What follows are 16 T cell receptor beta chains derived from one specimen sequenced in a study of T-cell memory formation after mild COVID-19. TCRdb re-analysed the 5' RACE reads in MiXCR, keeping a single row per CDR3 protein. The repertoire holds hundreds of thousands of distinct CDR3 sequences, with about 22% as singletons. Material for sequencing was PBMCs or a T cell subset sorted from them (not recorded which). All receptors come from an adult woman who had mild COVID-19 (a few samples of this study predate the infection). Cell type and time point are not known.

This clonotype was seen a handful of times. V and J are TRBV7-2 and TRBJ2-7; 10 bases agree with TRBD2. V lost 4 bases to trimming and J lost 7 bases; unmatched junction nucleotides: 13. The CDR3 has 16 residues. The germline gives CDR1 SGHTA, CDR2 FQGNSA. The CDR3 DNA reads TGTGCCAGCAGCTCCCAGGGCCTAGCGGGAGTGAGGGAGCAGTACTTC. Protein sequence: CASSSQGLAGVREQYF.

This clonotype was counted a few times. CDR3 coding DNA: TGCGCCAGCAGCTTGGGACAGGGGATCGACGAGCAGTACTTC. This sequence encodes CASSLGQGIDEQYF. This chain uses TRBV5-1 with TRBJ2-7, with TRBD1 matching 8 bases. The CDR3 loop spans 14 amino acids. Losses at the gene ends were 0 bases for V and 5 bases for J; bases not matched to a gene: 4. Germline lookup yields CDR1 SGHRS and CDR2 YFSETQ.

This clonotype came up a few times. This chain connects TRBV5-5 to TRBJ2-7; D gene unclear. Trimming removed 1 base at V and 6 bases at J, with 11 bases between. The length of the CDR3 is 13 residues. Germline values: CDR1 SGHKS, CDR2 YYEKEE (reference sequence). The CDR3 here is CASSLMGSGEQYF. The CDR3 nucleotides are TGTGCCAGCAGCTTGATGGGTTCGGGCGAGCAGTACTTC.

V usage is TRBV3-1 and J usage is TRBJ2-4; TRBD1 might be the D (5 bases). This CDR3 region has 14 residues. Germline-derived CDR1 and CDR2 are LGHDT and YNNKEL (reference sequence). With 6 bases removed from V and 7 bases from J, the gap between germline ends came to 16 bases. This CDR3 is CASSLEHPGNIQYF. As DNA, the CDR3 is TGTGCCAGCAGTTTAGAACACCCAGGGAACATTCAGTACTTC.

At least ten counts were recorded for this clonotype. The V gene is TRBV6-1, the J gene TRBJ2-3; weak D call: TRBD2 (6 bases). Germline CDR1 is MNHNS and CDR2 is SASEGT. Deletions cut 4 bases from V and 1 base from J, with 18 bases between. There are 17 residues in the CDR3. CDR3 DNA: TGTGCCAGCAGTGGGCCCCTGGACTATCGGGGCACAGATACGCAGTATTTT. It yields the protein CASSGPLDYRGTDTQYF.

This clonotype appeared a few times. The chain employs TRBV5-4 and TRBJ1-2; D is unclear. Germline V gene lookup returns CDR1 SGHNT and CDR2 YYREEE (reference sequence). The V end was cut by 0 bases, the J end by 7 bases, with 10 bases between. This CDR3 is built from 13 residues. Here the CDR3 reads CASSLAGSGGYTF. CDR3 bases: TGTGCCAGCAGCTTGGCTGGCTCAGGTGGCTACACCTTC.

V gene TRBV5-1 combines with J gene TRBJ1-1; D possibly corresponds to TRBD1 (5 bases). V gave up 6 bases and J gave up 1 base, with 10 bases separating them. CDR1 is SGHRS and CDR2 is YFSETQ in the germline V gene. The CDR3 runs to 13 residues. The CDR3 reads CASIGDANTEAFF. CDR3 coding DNA: TGCGCCAGCATAGGGGACGCGAACACTGAAGCTTTCTTT.

The rearrangement links TRBV7-8 to TRBJ2-1, with unresolved D. V was trimmed by 1 base and J by 2 bases, leaving 9 bases between them. CDR1 is SGHVS and CDR2 is FQNEAQ in the germline V gene. There are 15 residues in the CDR3. In DNA, the CDR3 is TGTGCCAGCAGCTTAGTGATTAGCACCTACAATGAGCAGTTCTTC. Amino acids: CASSLVISTYNEQFF. Full variable domain (outside the CDR3, taken from reference TRBV7-8 and TRBJ2-1): GAGVSQSPRYKVAKRGQDVALRCDPISGHVSLFWYQQALGQGPEFLTYFQNEAQLDKSGLPSDRFFAERPEGSVSTLKIQRTQQEDSAVYLCASSLVISTYNEQFFGPGTRLTVL.

The genes are TRBV4-1 and TRBJ2-7; TRBD2 is a possible D gene (6 bases). CDR1 is MGHRA and CDR2 is YSYEKL in the germline V gene. The CDR3 length is 14 residues. V lost 3 bases to trimming and J lost 5 bases, with 14 bases between them. The CDR3 DNA sequence: TGCGCCAGCAGCCACTGGCCAGGCGGGGACGAGCAGTACTTC. Encoded protein: CASSHWPGGDEQYF.

A few counts support this clonotype. The chain carries TRBV12-3 or TRBV12-4 and TRBJ1-2; no reliable D call. The V and J ends lost 7 bases and 3 bases respectively, with 15 bases between them. This CDR3 is 14 amino acids long. CDR3 DNA sequence: TGTGCCAGCACCCCCGGAGGTTACTACTATGGCTACACCTTC. Protein sequence: CASTPGGYYYGYTF.

The V gene is TRBV5-1, the J gene TRBJ2-2, with TRBD2 matching over 13 bases. The CDR3 extends over 19 amino acids. V dropped 0 bases and J dropped 2; count of bases not matched to a gene: 7. Germline CDR1 reads SGHRS; CDR2 reads YFSETQ. The chain's CDR3 is CASSLVPGLAGSNTGELFF. For the CDR3, the DNA is TGCGCCAGCAGCTTGGTACCGGGACTAGCGGGGTCTAACACCGGGGAGCTGTTTTTT. The full variable domain, with the rest looked up from reference TRBV5-1 and TRBJ2-2, is KAGVTQTPRYLIKTRGQQVTLSCSPISGHRSVSWYQQTPGQGLQFLFEYFSETQRNKGNFPGRFSGRQFSNSRSEMNVSTLELGDSALYLCASSLVPGLAGSNTGELFFGEGSRLTVL.

The genes are TRBV5-1 and TRBJ1-2, with no clear D. Germline assignment: CDR1 SGHRS and CDR2 YFSETQ. The CDR3 has 14 amino acids. The V gene lost 0 bases and the J gene lost 8 bases, with 14 bases spanning the gap. CDR3 coding DNA: TGCGCCAGCAGCTTGGAACCCGGAGGTGGGGGCTACACCTTC. Translated, it gives CASSLEPGGGGYTF.

This clonotype has only a few counts. The genes are TRBV25-1 and TRBJ1-2; the match to TRBD1 covers 7 bases. J lost 4 bases, V lost 1 base, and 6 bases had no gene match. The CDR3 is 15 residues long. The germline gives CDR1 MGHDK, CDR2 SYGVNS. The chain's CDR3 is CASSESGGTVYGYTF. DNA for the CDR3: TGTGCCAGCAGTGAATCCGGGGGGACAGTCTATGGCTACACCTTC.

This clonotype showed up just a few times. The chain carries TRBV5-1 and TRBJ2-7; 7 bases are a match to TRBD1. The CDR3 is 13 residues long. Germline trimming cut 4 bases from V and 5 bases from J; bases unmatched to any gene: 6. CDR1 and CDR2 from the germline V gene are SGHRS and YFSETQ. CDR3 protein: CASSARQGHEQYF. CDR3 coding DNA: TGCGCCAGCAGCGCTAGACAGGGACACGAGCAGTACTTC.

This clonotype was counted only a few times. This sequence joins TRBV19 and TRBJ2-5; 11 bases line up with TRBD1. With 3 bases clipped from V and 3 bases from J, the junction kept 3 bases outside the gene matches. The germline V gene encodes CDR1 LNHDA and CDR2 SQIVND (reference sequence). This CDR3 is built from 15 residues. The chain's CDR3 is CASSMAGQGEETQYF. The CDR3 nucleotides are TGTGCCAGTAGTATGGCGGGACAGGGGGAAGAGACCCAGTACTTC.

In its sample, this clonotype was seen a few times. V is TRBV5-1 and J is TRBJ1-1; D perhaps matches TRBD1 (5 bases). The V gene lost 3 bases and the J gene lost 0 bases, with 12 bases spanning the gap. This CDR3 is built from 15 residues. Looked up from germline, CDR1 is SGHRS and CDR2 is YFSETQ. The CDR3 sequence: CASSSLTDMNTEAFF. DNA of the CDR3: TGCGCCAGCAGCTCCTTGACGGACATGAACACTGAAGCTTTCTTT. The full variable domain, completed using reference TRBV5-1 and TRBJ1-1, is KAGVTQTPRYLIKTRGQQVTLSCSPISGHRSVSWYQQTPGQGLQFLFEYFSETQRNKGNFPGRFSGRQFSNSRSEMNVSTLELGDSALYLCASSSLTDMNTEAFFGQGTRLTVV.